This T cell receptor beta chain was retrieved from a study of blood T cell repertoires in COVID-19. Whole-study context: Both acute and convalescent COVID-19 samples were obtained from the United States, Italy and Spain. T cells, B-cell-depleted T cells, or PBMCs supplied cDNA or gDNA.

Trimming cost V 4 bases and J 0 bases, with 14 bases left between them. This CDR3 has 16 amino acids. Germline V gene sequence: CDR1 MNHEY, CDR2 SVGAGI. Original handling: The assay estimated nucleated cells by amplifying reference gene primers. The protocol was immunoSEQ multiplex PCR, while the TCRdb copy is restricted to in-frame clones and leaves out a portion. D and trimming were read from the DNA, whereas the V and J calls and clone size are those reported in that table. The sample lists roughly 100,000 clones; almost 90% were seen once. The rearrangement links TRBV6-5 to TRBJ2-3; tentatively, D is TRBD2 (7 bases). The receptor was derived from a human donor in a cohort sampled during active COVID-19. Specimen: peripheral blood. DNA for the CDR3: TGTGCCAGCAGTTCTAGGGGGAGGGGTAGCACAGATACGCAGTATTTT. Residues: CASSSRGRGSTDTQYF.